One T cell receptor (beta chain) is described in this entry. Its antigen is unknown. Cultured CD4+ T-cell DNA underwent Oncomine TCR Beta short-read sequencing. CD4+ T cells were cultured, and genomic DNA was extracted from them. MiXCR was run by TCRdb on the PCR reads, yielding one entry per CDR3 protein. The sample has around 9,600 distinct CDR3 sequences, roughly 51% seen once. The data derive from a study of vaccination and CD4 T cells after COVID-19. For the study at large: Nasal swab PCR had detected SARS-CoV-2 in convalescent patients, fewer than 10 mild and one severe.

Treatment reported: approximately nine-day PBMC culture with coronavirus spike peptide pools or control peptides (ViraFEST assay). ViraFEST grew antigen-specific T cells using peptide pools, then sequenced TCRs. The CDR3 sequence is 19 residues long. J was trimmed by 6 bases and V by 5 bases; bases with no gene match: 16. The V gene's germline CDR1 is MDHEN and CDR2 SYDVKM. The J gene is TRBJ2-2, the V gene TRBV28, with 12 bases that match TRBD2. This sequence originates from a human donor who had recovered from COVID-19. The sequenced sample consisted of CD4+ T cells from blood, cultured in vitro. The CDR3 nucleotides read TGTGCCAGCAGTGGACTAGCGGGATCCATAGAGAAAGGTGCCGGGGAGCTGTTTTTT. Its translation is CASSGLAGSIEKGAGELFF.